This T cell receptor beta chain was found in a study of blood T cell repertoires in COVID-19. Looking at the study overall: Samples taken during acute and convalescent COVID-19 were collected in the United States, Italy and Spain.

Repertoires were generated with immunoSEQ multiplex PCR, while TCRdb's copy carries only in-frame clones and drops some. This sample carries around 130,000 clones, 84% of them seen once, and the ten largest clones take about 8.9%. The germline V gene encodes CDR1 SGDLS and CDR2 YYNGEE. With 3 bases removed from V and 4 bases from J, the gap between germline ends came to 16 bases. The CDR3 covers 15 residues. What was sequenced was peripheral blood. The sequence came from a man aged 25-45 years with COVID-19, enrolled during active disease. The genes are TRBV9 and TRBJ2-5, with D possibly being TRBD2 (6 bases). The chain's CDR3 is CASSAGGALVETQYF. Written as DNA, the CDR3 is TGTGCCAGCAGCGCCGGCGGGGCTTTGGTAGAGACCCAGTACTTC.